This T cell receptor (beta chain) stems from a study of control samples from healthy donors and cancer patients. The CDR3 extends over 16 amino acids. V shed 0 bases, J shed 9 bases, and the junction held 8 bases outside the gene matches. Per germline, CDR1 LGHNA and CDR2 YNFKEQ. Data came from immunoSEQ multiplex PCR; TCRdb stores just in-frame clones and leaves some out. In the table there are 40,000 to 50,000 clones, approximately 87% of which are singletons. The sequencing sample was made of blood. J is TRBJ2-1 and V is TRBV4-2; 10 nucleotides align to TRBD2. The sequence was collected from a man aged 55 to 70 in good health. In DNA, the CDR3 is TGTGCCAGCAGCCAAGAATATACTAGCGGGACCGTTGAGCAGTTCTTC. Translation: CASSQEYTSGTVEQFF.